A selection of T cell receptor beta chains follows, all from one sample in a study of response to subunit inactivated influenza vaccine. TCRdb independently ran MiXCR on the RT-PCR reads; one entry per CDR3 protein. The repertoire holds fewer than 650,000 distinct CDR3 sequences, with over 10% as singletons. The sequences come from PBMCs from blood, collected roughly 6 weeks after vaccination. The source of these receptors is a man aged 50 to 59 who received an inactivated influenza vaccine. Both conserved end residues are part of each CDR3. A D gene is named only where the DNA matches it firmly. Where a row states a size, it is once, few, many or the class of an expanded clone; other rows omit it.

size	D	V	J	CDR3	DNA
-	-	TRBV20-1	TRBJ2-3	CSARDPPSDTQYF	TGCAGTGCTAGAGATCCGCCCTCGGATACGCAGTATTTT
-	TRBD1	TRBV6-2/TRBV6-3	TRBJ1-5	CASSYGTGENQPQHF	TGTGCCAGCAGTTACGGGACAGGGGAAAATCAGCCCCAGCATTTT
few	-	TRBV10-3	TRBJ2-2	CAISQGARELFF	TGTGCCATCAGTCAAGGGGCCCGGGAGCTGTTTTTT
few	TRBD1	TRBV3-1	TRBJ2-7	CASSQIGGRFSYEQYF	TGTGCCAGCAGCCAAATAGGGGGCCGGTTTTCCTACGAGCAGTACTTC
-	-	TRBV6-2/TRBV6-3	TRBJ2-7	CASSPTGTQATVQYF	TGTGCCAGCAGTCCCACCGGGACTCAAGCTACGGTGCAGTACTTC
-	-	TRBV20-1	TRBJ2-1	CSVSSTFGQGEQFF	TGCAGTGTCAGTTCGACTTTCGGGCAAGGAGAGCAGTTCTTC
-	TRBD1	TRBV7-9	TRBJ2-5	CASSLGGTGQETQYF	TGTGCCAGCAGCTTAGGAGGGACAGGGCAAGAGACCCAGTACTTC
-	-	TRBV5-4	TRBJ2-3	CASSENRDTQYF	TGTGCCAGCAGCGAAAACAGGGATACGCAGTATTTT
many	-	TRBV20-1	TRBJ1-5	CSARRGGALSNQPQHF	TGCAGTGCTAGGCGGGGGGGGGCCTTAAGCAATCAGCCCCAGCATTTT
few	-	TRBV20-1	TRBJ2-7	CSAMGYRNLYEQYF	TGCAGTGCTATGGGGTACAGGAATCTCTACGAGCAGTACTTC
few	TRBD1	TRBV11-2	TRBJ1-1	CASSRTGGQRVAFF	TGTGCCAGCAGCCGGACAGGGGGGCAAAGAGTGGCTTTCTTT
-	-	TRBV7-9	TRBJ2-5	CASSRLDQETQYF	TGTGCCAGCAGCCGACTAGACCAAGAGACCCAGTACTTC
-	-	TRBV7-2	TRBJ2-1	CASSYPIQGAEQFF	TGTGCCAGCAGCTATCCTATTCAAGGCGCTGAGCAGTTCTTC
few	-	TRBV6-5	TRBJ2-3	CASSYSIQGRRDTQYF	TGTGCCAGCAGTTATAGTATTCAGGGGAGGAGAGATACGCAGTATTTT
many	TRBD2	TRBV9	TRBJ2-4	CASSVEPAGGPRIQYF	TGTGCCAGCAGCGTAGAGCCAGCGGGAGGGCCTAGGATTCAGTACTTC
few	TRBD1	TRBV7-2	TRBJ2-4	CASTGQGLAKNIQYF	TGTGCCAGCACAGGACAGGGTCTAGCCAAAAACATTCAGTACTTC
-	TRBD1	TRBV20-1	TRBJ2-2	CSPQGAESGELFF	TGCAGCCCACAGGGGGCTGAAAGCGGGGAGCTGTTTTTT
-	-	TRBV3-1	TRBJ1-1	CASTSMVKNTEAFF	TGTGCCAGCACTTCAATGGTCAAGAACACTGAAGCTTTCTTT
-	TRBD2	TRBV27	TRBJ2-7	CASSRRGLAAIAAYEQYF	TGTGCCAGCAGTCGGCGTGGACTAGCGGCAATCGCCGCCTACGAGCAGTACTTC
many	-	TRBV15	TRBJ2-5	CATSLRGGSETQYF	TGTGCCACCAGCCTTCGGGGTGGGTCAGAGACCCAGTACTTC
few	TRBD2	TRBV20-1	TRBJ2-2	CSARDIRIAGNTGELFF	TGCAGTGCTAGAGATATACGAATAGCGGGGAACACCGGGGAGCTGTTTTTT
-	TRBD1	TRBV20-1	TRBJ1-1	CSARYGTVTEAFF	TGCAGTGCTAGATATGGGACAGTAACTGAAGCTTTCTTT
-	-	TRBV7-2	TRBJ2-3	CASSFRLGSDTQYF	TGTGCCAGCAGCTTTAGGCTAGGTTCAGATACGCAGTATTTT
many	TRBD1	TRBV4-1	TRBJ1-6	CASSQEGQGYSPLHF	TGCGCCAGCAGCCAAGAAGGACAGGGGTATTCACCCCTCCACTTT
-	TRBD2	TRBV10-2	TRBJ2-3	CASRWTSQSDTQYF	TGCGCCAGCAGGTGGACTAGTCAATCAGATACGCAGTATTTT
many	TRBD2	TRBV20-1	TRBJ2-7	CSAISGLAGSYAQYF	TGCAGTGCTATCTCGGGACTAGCGGGCTCCTACGCGCAGTACTTC
many	-	TRBV20-1	TRBJ2-2	CSAARGAGTGELFF	TGCAGTGCCGCCCGGGGGGCGGGCACCGGGGAGCTGTTTTTT
many	TRBD1	TRBV7-2	TRBJ2-2	CASSLLQGTGELFF	TGTGCCAGCAGCCTACTACAGGGGACCGGGGAGCTGTTTTTT
few	-	TRBV20-1	TRBJ2-5	CSAIGQQETQYF	TGCAGTGCTATAGGACAGCAAGAGACCCAGTACTTC
-	-	TRBV18	TRBJ2-5	CASSNSRKETQYF	TGTGCCAGCTCAAATTCACGTAAAGAGACCCAGTACTTC
few	TRBD2	TRBV7-3	TRBJ2-2	CASSLLAGGATGELFF	TGTGCCAGCAGCTTATTAGCGGGAGGGGCCACCGGGGAGCTGTTTTTT
few	TRBD1	TRBV2	TRBJ2-7	CASSADRGGEQYF	TGTGCCAGCAGTGCGGACAGGGGGGGCGAGCAGTACTTC
few	TRBD1	TRBV10-3	TRBJ2-5	CAIGDRVSETQYF	TGTGCCATCGGGGACAGGGTCAGCGAGACCCAGTACTTC
many	TRBD1	TRBV6-5	TRBJ2-1	CASGQAYNEQFF	TGTGCCAGTGGACAGGCCTACAATGAGCAGTTCTTC